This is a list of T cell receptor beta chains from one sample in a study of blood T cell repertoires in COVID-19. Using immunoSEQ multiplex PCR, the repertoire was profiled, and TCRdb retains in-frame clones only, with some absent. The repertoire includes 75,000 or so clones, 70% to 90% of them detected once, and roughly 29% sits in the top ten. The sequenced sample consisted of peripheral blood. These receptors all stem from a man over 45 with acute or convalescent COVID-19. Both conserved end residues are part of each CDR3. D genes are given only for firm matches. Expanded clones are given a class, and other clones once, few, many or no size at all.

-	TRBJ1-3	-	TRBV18	TGTGCCAGCTCACCACCGGACAGCATCTTCTCTGGAAACACCATATATTTT	CASSPPDSIFSGNTIYF
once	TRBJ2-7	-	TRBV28	TGTGCCAGCAACCTAATCTCGGGGTACGAGCAGTACTTC	CASNLISGYEQYF
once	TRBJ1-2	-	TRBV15	TGTGCCACCAGCAGAGATACGCGGCTGGATTATGGCTACACCTTC	CATSRDTRLDYGYTF
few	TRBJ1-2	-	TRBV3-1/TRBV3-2	TGTGCCAGCAGAGGTTCCGAACAGGAGGGGGGCTACACCTTC	CASRGSEQEGGYTF
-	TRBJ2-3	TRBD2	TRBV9	TGTGCCAGCAGCGAGCCCTCCGGGACTAGCGGGGGACATAGCACAGATACGCAGTATTTT	CASSEPSGTSGGHSTDTQYF
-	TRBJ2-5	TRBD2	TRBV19	TGTGCCAGTATAGGTCCGGGAGGCAGAGAGACCCAGTACTTC	CASIGPGGRETQYF
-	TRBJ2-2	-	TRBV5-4	TGTGCCAGCAGCCACGCCGGACAGTCGGCGAACACCGGGGAGCTGTTTTTT	CASSHAGQSANTGELFF
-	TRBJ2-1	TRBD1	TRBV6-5	TGTGCCAGCAGTTACTCCGGGACAGACTACAATGAGCAGTTCTTC	CASSYSGTDYNEQFF
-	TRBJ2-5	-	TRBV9	TGTGCCAGCAGCGCAGTCGCAGGTGGGCAAGAGACCCAGTACTTC	CASSAVAGGQETQYF
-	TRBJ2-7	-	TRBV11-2	TGTGCCAGCAGCTTAGCCTCCGGGTATCGCTACGAGCAGTACTTC	CASSLASGYRYEQYF
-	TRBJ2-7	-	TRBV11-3	TGTGCCAGCAGCTTTTCGCACAGGAGCTCCTACGAGCAGTACTTC	CASSFSHRSSYEQYF